The following is a TCR beta chain sequence with its context. This CDR3 comprises 14 residues. The V segment lost 4 bases and the J segment 5 bases; nucleotides outside the gene matches: 5. The germline CDR1 and CDR2 sequences are SGDLS and YYNGEE. The data belong to a study of blood T cell repertoires in COVID-19. As for the study in general: The origin of the acute and convalescent COVID-19 samples was the United States, Italy and Spain.

Participant ages covered roughly 18 to 89 years across 24 US areas. Cohort allocation depended upon clinical history that participants reported. Methods used by the authors: It was from reference gene primer amplification that nucleated cell counts were estimated. Sequencing used immunoSEQ multiplex PCR; TCRdb keeps in-frame clones, though not all of them. Clone size and V and J calls were adopted from that table, with D and trimming inferred from the DNA. The sample consists of hundreds of thousands of clones, around 85% of them appearing once. The TCR was taken from a woman aged 30 to 39 who had been exposed to COVID-19. Sequencing was performed on PBMCs or T cells enriched from blood (not recorded which). The rearrangement links TRBV9 to TRBJ1-1, with 10 bases that match TRBD1. The CDR3 coding sequence is TGTGCCAGCAGCCCCGGACAGGGGGTAACTGAAGCTTTCTTT. Translating gives CASSPGQGVTEAFF.